The T cell receptor beta chain described here comes from a study of technical replicates of blood from several donors. The data were produced by immunoSEQ multiplex PCR, yet TCRdb's version contains in-frame clones alone and is incomplete. The sample includes about 82,000 clones, 95% to 96% seen only once; the top ten take approximately 0.41%. The V segment lost 2 bases and the J segment 5 bases; nucleotides outside the gene matches: 6. There are 16 residues in the CDR3. Looked up from germline, CDR1 is MNHEY and CDR2 is SVGAGI. The receptor comes from a human donor in good health. What was sequenced was T cells isolated from PBMCs. The chain links TRBV6-5 to TRBJ1-4; the match to TRBD1 covers 9 bases. As DNA, the CDR3 is TGTGCCAGCAGTTACCACCCGGGACAGGGAAATGAAAAACTGTTTTTT. Encoded protein: CASSYHPGQGNEKLFF.